This TCR beta chain comes out of a study of regulatory T cells in long-lasting Graves disease (dated by TCRdb to the early 2020s). Broadly, across the study: Persistent Graves' disease was defined as antithyroid drug treatment for over 5 years with persistently positive TSH receptor autoantibodies. This study used TCR sequencing and RNA sequencing of peripheral blood to compare persistent Graves' disease patients against newly diagnosed Graves' disease patients. The study was conducted in China and was registered as a clinical trial. A total of about 33 samples underwent TCR sequencing, from some 13 patients with persistent Graves' disease and roughly 20 patients with newly diagnosed Graves' disease. Persistent Graves' disease patients in the clinical cohort had taken antithyroid drugs for roughly ten years on average.

Comment on this clonotype: The clone's antigen remains unknown. The record has no base qualities; no much larger clone is one base away.

The investigation overall reported the following: Compared with newly diagnosed patients, patients with persistent Graves' disease had lower TCR Shannon entropy and fewer highly expanded clones, which suggests clonal expansion. Only the TCR beta chain was sequenced and analyzed. Patients with persistent disease shared more public clonotypes (about 3,000) than newly diagnosed patients did (966). TRBV28, TRBJ1-2 and TRBJ2-5 were preferentially used in persistent disease, while TRBV20-1 and TRBJ2-1 were favored in newly diagnosed disease. The authors acknowledged the small sample size as a limitation that may reduce accuracy. Peripheral blood alone was examined, since thyroid tissue, which constituted the primary lesion, could not be accessed.

The germline V and J ends show losses of 2 bases and 0 bases respectively, and no gene match explains 1 base of the junction. CDR1 is given as SQVTM and CDR2 as ANQGSEA, both from the germline V gene. Including cysteine and phenylalanine, the CDR3 has 14 amino acids. Left in the record is the CDR3 DNA by itself, 42 bases read in frame from the first base. Library preparation used multiplex PCR. TCRdb records Illumina HiSeq 4000 as the sequencer. To build TCR beta libraries, CDR3 regions were amplified by Arm-PCR using iRepertoire HTBI primers. PCR products were gel purified before sequencing. Under the source paper's analysis protocol: A total of roughly 65 TRBV and approximately 15 TRBJ segments were identified across samples and were used for gene usage analysis of CDR3 amino acid clonotypes. COPE and FqMerger were used to merge filtered high-quality paired reads into contigs. Contigs were aligned with BLAST to IMGT TRBV, TRBD and TRBJ reference genes, and CDR3 was defined per IMGT. Highly expanded clones were defined as clonotypes with a frequency above 0.1%. Shannon entropy served as the measure of repertoire diversity, while the Gini coefficient captured V-J evenness. A clonotype was considered public if more than one individual shared it. TCRdb redid the processing of the public reads, applying fastp at Q25 and MiXCR, and retained in-frame beta chains. All rows with the same CDR3 protein become a single entry with the most common DNA and genes. It is TCRdb's table, rather than the study itself, that gives the V and J calls and clone size. This sample gives 450,000 or so distinct CDR3 sequences in total; roughly 20% of them show up just once. The top ten clones comprise 6.5% to 10% of the sample.

What the time point label conveys for this sample: persistent/refractory GD, antithyroid drugs over 5 years with positive TRAb. For both TCR sequencing and RNA sequencing, RNA was extracted from PBMCs using TRIzol. The diagnosis of Graves' disease was made according to American Thyroid Association guidelines. Patients for the study were recruited at an endocrinology department in Xi'an, China. Each patient gave about 8.1 milliliters of peripheral blood, collected in an EDTA anticoagulant tube. Ficoll Paque Plus density gradient separation was used to isolate PBMCs, and no further T cell sorting was performed. RNA quality was checked with an Agilent 2100 Bioanalyzer and agarose gel, and concentration with a NanoDrop 2000.

The chain links TRBV29-1 with TRBJ2-7, with 10 bases matching TRBD2. This clonotype originated in a female donor with Graves disease. This material consisted of peripheral blood mononuclear cells (PBMCs), taken when the disease was refractory, from a patient treated with antithyroid drugs. The CDR3 region reads CSVEKREGSYEQYF. The bases read TGCAGCGTTGAAAAGCGGGAGGGCTCCTACGAGCAGTACTTC.